The rows below give T cell receptor beta chains drawn from one sample of a study of metastatic and nonmetastatic thyroid tumors. TCRdb re-clonotyped the PCR reads via MiXCR. The sample contains about 15,000 clones, over 25% of which appear only once. The specimen was tumor tissue. The receptors here all came from a male donor with papillary thyroid cancer or a benign thyroid nodule (not recorded which). Some clones in this sample may be carry-over from other donors' samples. CDR3s include the opening cysteine and the closing phenylalanine or tryptophan. A D gene is named only where the DNA matches it firmly. Clone size is shown for a subset of rows, as once, few, many or a class of expanded clone.

v_call	d_call	clone_size	j_call	cdr3_nt	cdr3_aa
TRBV10-3	.	few	TRBJ2-5	TGTGCCATCAGTGCGGTCGCGGGTGAGACCCAGTACTTC	CAISAVAGETQYF
TRBV7-9	TRBD2	medium-sized	TRBJ2-3	TGTGCCAGCACCCAAGCGGGACTCACAGATACGCAGTATTTT	CASTQAGLTDTQYF
TRBV6-1	TRBD1	few	TRBJ2-7	TGTGCCAGCGGACTTATGCCGGGACAGGGAGCCTACGAGCAGTACTTC	CASGLMPGQGAYEQYF
TRBV12-3/TRBV12-4	.	few	TRBJ1-5	TGTGCCAGCAGTTTATCGGGATTAAATCAGCCCCAGCATTTT	CASSLSGLNQPQHF
TRBV5-1	TRBD2	medium-sized	TRBJ2-2	TGCGCCAGCAGCGCGATTTCCAGCGGGAGTCCAACCGGGGAGCTGTTTTTT	CASSAISSGSPTGELFF
TRBV28	.	many	TRBJ1-5	TGTGCCAGCAGGCAATTAAATCAGCCCCAGCATTTT	CASRQLNQPQHF
TRBV5-8	.	many	TRBJ2-5	TGTGCCAGCAGGCCCCGGGCCCCCCCTGCGGAGACCCAGTACTTC	CASRPRAPPAETQYF
TRBV27	.	many	TRBJ1-5	TGTGCCAGCAGTTTATGGGGTTTCAACCAGCCCCAGCATTTT	CASSLWGFNQPQHF
TRBV6-1	TRBD1	many	TRBJ2-1	TGTGCCAGCTTCCGGGACAGTTCCTACAATGAGCAGTTCTTC	CASFRDSSYNEQFF
TRBV27	TRBD1	.	TRBJ2-7	TGTGCCAGCAGTTCAAGGACAGGAGCCTACGAGCAGTACTTC	CASSSRTGAYEQYF
TRBV28	.	many	TRBJ2-7	TGTGCCAGCACCGGGGGTTCCCAGAGAATCCAGTACTTC	CASTGGSQRIQYF
TRBV10-3	.	many	TRBJ2-2	TGTGCCATCAGTGAGTCACGGCAGGGGATCGGGGAGCTGTTTTTT	CAISESRQGIGELFF
TRBV10-2	.	many	TRBJ2-6	TGCGCCAGCACAAGGCAGCCTTACTCTGGGGCCAACGTCCTGACTTTC	CASTRQPYSGANVLTF
TRBV6-1	.	.	TRBJ1-5	TGTGCCAGCAGTGAAGCTGAGGTTAAGCAGATTCATTTT	CASSEAEVKQIHF
TRBV30	.	many	TRBJ2-6	TGTGCCTGGAGTGGGTCGGGAATCTCTGGGGCCAACGTCCTGACTTTC	CAWSGSGISGANVLTF
TRBV12-3/TRBV12-4	.	.	TRBJ2-7	TGTGCCAGCAGTTCCCGTAGCCAAACCTACGAGCAGTACTTC	CASSSRSQTYEQYF
TRBV2	.	.	TRBJ1-1	TGTGCCAGCAGTCCTGACGGGAACACTGAAGCTTTCTTT	CASSPDGNTEAFF
TRBV19	.	medium-sized	TRBJ2-7	TGTGCCAGTAGCCAGGGGAGCGACGAGCAGTACTTC	CASSQGSDEQYF
TRBV27	.	medium-sized	TRBJ2-6	TGTGCCAGCAGTTTAAATTGGGTCTCTGGGGCCAACGTCCTGACTTTC	CASSLNWVSGANVLTF
TRBV11-3	TRBD2	.	TRBJ2-7	TGTGCCAGCAGCATCTCTAGCGGTTCGAGGGAGCAGTACTTC	CASSISSGSREQYF
TRBV20-1	.	.	TRBJ2-7	TGCAGTGCTAGACCCTTGGATTCTCTTTTGATCTACAAGCAGTACTTC	CSARPLDSLLIYKQYF
TRBV6-2/TRBV6-3	.	medium-sized	TRBJ1-2	TGTGCCAGCGGGAGACAACCCTATGGCTACACCTTC	CASGRQPYGYTF
TRBV6-5	.	few	TRBJ2-7	TGTGCCAGCAGTTACCTCCGGACAGTATCCTACGAGCAGTACTTC	CASSYLRTVSYEQYF
TRBV27	.	few	TRBJ2-7	TGTGCCAGCAGTTTATCGAGCAGGTGGGATAGGGAGCAGTACTTC	CASSLSSRWDREQYF
TRBV7-8	.	.	TRBJ1-1	TGTGCCAGCAGCCTCATAGGGTGGGACAAAGGGAAAAACACTGAAGCTTTCTTT	CASSLIGWDKGKNTEAFF
TRBV6-5	TRBD1	.	TRBJ1-6	TGTGCCAGCAGTTACGGTACAGGGGGGTCACCCCTCCACTTT	CASSYGTGGSPLHF
TRBV18	.	many	TRBJ1-3	TGTGCCAGCTCACCACGTAGGAGGGAGACTGGAAACACCATATATTTT	CASSPRRRETGNTIYF
TRBV20-1	TRBD2	.	TRBJ2-7	TGCAGTGCGCCTACTCTAGCGGTCGGTTCCGAGCAGTACTTC	CSAPTLAVGSEQYF
TRBV2	.	many	TRBJ1-5	TGTGCCAGCAGAGACATTCGCAATCAGCCCCAGCATTTT	CASRDIRNQPQHF
TRBV28	.	few	TRBJ1-2	TGTGCCAGCAGTACCGGACACGGAAGGGACCGCTACACCTTC	CASSTGHGRDRYTF
TRBV6-1	.	.	TRBJ1-1	TGTGCCAGCAGCCTTTTAAGGGATGAAGCTTTCTTT	CASSLLRDEAFF
TRBV9	.	few	TRBJ2-7	TGTGCCAGCAGCTTCGCGGTGGGGGCCGAGCAGTACTTC	CASSFAVGAEQYF
TRBV4-1	TRBD2	medium-sized	TRBJ2-7	TGCGCCAGCAGCCAAACAGGACTGGCGGGAGGGCCTTACGAGCAGTACTTC	CASSQTGLAGGPYEQYF
TRBV6-2/TRBV6-3	.	few	TRBJ2-7	TGTGCCAGCAGCGGCCCTACTTACAGGGACCCTTCCTACGAGCAGTACTTC	CASSGPTYRDPSYEQYF
TRBV28	.	.	TRBJ1-2	TGTGCCAGCAGCCAAACGGACACCGGGCTAAATTATGGCTACACCTTC	CASSQTDTGLNYGYTF
TRBV18	TRBD2	once	TRBJ2-1	TGTGCCAGCTCACCACCGGGGCGGGGAGGGAATGAGCAGTTCTTC	CASSPPGRGGNEQFF
TRBV20-1	.	.	TRBJ2-3	TGCAGTGCTAGTAGGCGGTTCACAGATACGCAGTATTTT	CSASRRFTDTQYF
TRBV20-1	.	.	TRBJ1-6	TGCAGTGCTGAGGACAGTTCCGCTAATTCACCCCTCCACTTT	CSAEDSSANSPLHF
TRBV6-4	.	few	TRBJ2-2	TGTGCCAGCAGTGAAATGCTAGGGGTCGGGGAGCTGTTTTTT	CASSEMLGVGELFF
TRBV13	.	.	TRBJ1-1	TGTGCCAGCAGGAGTCGGACAGTTCGGGTTGGGGCTGAAGCTTTCTTT	CASRSRTVRVGAEAFF
TRBV6-1	.	medium-sized	TRBJ2-7	TGTGCCAGCAGTGAATGGGAACGCTACGAGCAGTACTTC	CASSEWERYEQYF
TRBV20-1	.	medium-sized	TRBJ2-1	TGCAGTGCTAGGGTGGTAGCCCGCCTCAACAATGAGCAGTTCTTC	CSARVVARLNNEQFF
TRBV29-1	.	.	TRBJ1-1	TGCAGCGGCCAACAGGACAACACTGAAGCTTTCTTT	CSGQQDNTEAFF
TRBV12-3/TRBV12-4	.	few	TRBJ1-2	TGTGCCAGCAGGGGCCCGGGAGGGGTCTATGGCTACACCTTC	CASRGPGGVYGYTF
TRBV6-1	TRBD2	few	TRBJ2-7	TGTGCCAGCAGACCCGGGACTAGTTGGAACGAGCAGTACTTC	CASRPGTSWNEQYF
TRBV6-5	TRBD2	.	TRBJ2-2	TGTGCCAGCAGTTACGTTGGTAGCGGGGAACAATACACCGGGGAGCTGTTTTTT	CASSYVGSGEQYTGELFF
TRBV19	TRBD2	medium-sized	TRBJ2-1	TGTGCCACCAGCCCAGGAGCGGGAGGGCCCAATGAGCAGTTCTTC	CATSPGAGGPNEQFF
TRBV6-6	TRBD2	.	TRBJ2-2	TGTGCCAGCAGTTACGTAGCGGGAGGGAAGCCGTTTTTT	CASSYVAGGKPFF
TRBV2	.	many	TRBJ1-1	TGTGCCAGCAGTGAGATGGGAATGAACACTGAAGCTTTCTTT	CASSEMGMNTEAFF
TRBV6-6	.	.	TRBJ2-7	TGTGCCAGCAGTTACTCGGAGACTACCTCCTACGAGCAGTACTTC	CASSYSETTSYEQYF
TRBV28	TRBD1	.	TRBJ2-1	TGTGCCAGCAGCCCCTCGGGACAGGGGAAAGGTGAGCAGTTCTTC	CASSPSGQGKGEQFF
TRBV11-2	.	many	TRBJ2-2	TGTGCCAGCAGCTTAGTTCAGATACTCGAGGAGCTGTTTTTT	CASSLVQILEELFF
TRBV5-1	.	.	TRBJ2-4	TGCGCCAGCAGTCGTTCGGGGCAGGATCCTAACGTTCAGTACTTC	CASSRSGQDPNVQYF
TRBV11-2	.	.	TRBJ2-1	TGTGCCAGCAGCCACGATGCGGGGAGCTCCTACAATGAGCAGTTCTTC	CASSHDAGSSYNEQFF
TRBV6-1	TRBD2	few	TRBJ2-3	TGTGCCAGCAGGCTAGCGGGAAGCACAGATACGCAGTATTTT	CASRLAGSTDTQYF
TRBV4-3	TRBD1	.	TRBJ2-6	TGCGCCAGCAGCCATATCGGGACAGGGGATGCCAACGTCCTGACTTTC	CASSHIGTGDANVLTF